This paragraph reports one TCR beta chain. What it binds is not known. This sample is drawn from a study of T cell clonotyping in hematopoietic cell transplantation. The method was immunoSEQ multiplex PCR; TCRdb's version includes in-frame clones alone and lacks a portion of them. The sample lists 50,000 or so clones, roughly 85% occurring once. Time point indicated: recipient sample about 28 days before transplant, after cytoreduction. The germline V gene has CDR1 PRHDT and CDR2 FYEKMQ (reference sequence). The CDR3 loop spans 13 amino acids. Trimming removed 1 base from V and 5 bases from J, with 8 bases in between. Overall study results and limits: After transplant, recipient diversity fell while pathologically expanded clonotypes grew through day 180.

The source of this sequence is a man between 60 and 75 years old with myelodysplastic syndrome. Some clones in this sample may be carry-over from other donors' samples. This chain links TRBV13 with TRBJ2-5; D is unclear. Sample: peripheral blood mononuclear cells, taken before stem cell transplant. CDR3 sequence (DNA): TGTGCCAGCAGCTTAGTCTTTAGGGAGACCCAGTACTTC. This encodes CASSLVFRETQYF.